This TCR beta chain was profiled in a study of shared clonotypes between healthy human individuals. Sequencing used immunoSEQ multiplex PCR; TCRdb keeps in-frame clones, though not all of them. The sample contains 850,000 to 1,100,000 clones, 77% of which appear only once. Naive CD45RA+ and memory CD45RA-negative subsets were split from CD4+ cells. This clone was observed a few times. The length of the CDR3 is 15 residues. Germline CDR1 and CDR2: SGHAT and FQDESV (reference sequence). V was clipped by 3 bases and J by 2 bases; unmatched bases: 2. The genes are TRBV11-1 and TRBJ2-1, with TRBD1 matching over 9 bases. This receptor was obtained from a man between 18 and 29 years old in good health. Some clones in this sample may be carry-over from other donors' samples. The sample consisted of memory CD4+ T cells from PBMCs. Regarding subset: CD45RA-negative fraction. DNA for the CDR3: TGTGCCAGCAGCTTGGGACAGGGACCCTACAATGAGCAGTTCTTC. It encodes CASSLGQGPYNEQFF.